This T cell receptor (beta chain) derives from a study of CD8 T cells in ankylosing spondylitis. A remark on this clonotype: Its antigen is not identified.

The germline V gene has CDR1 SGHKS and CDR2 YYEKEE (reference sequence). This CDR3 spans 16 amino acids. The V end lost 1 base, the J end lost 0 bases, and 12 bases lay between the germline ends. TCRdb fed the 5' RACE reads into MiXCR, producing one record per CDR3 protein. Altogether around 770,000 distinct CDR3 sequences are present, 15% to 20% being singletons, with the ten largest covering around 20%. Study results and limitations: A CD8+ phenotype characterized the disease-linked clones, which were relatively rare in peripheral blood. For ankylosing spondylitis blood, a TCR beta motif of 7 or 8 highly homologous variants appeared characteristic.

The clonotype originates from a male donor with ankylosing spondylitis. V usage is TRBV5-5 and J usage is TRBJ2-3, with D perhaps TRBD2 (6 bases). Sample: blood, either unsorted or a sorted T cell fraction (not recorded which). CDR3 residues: CASSLTRSGSTDTQYF. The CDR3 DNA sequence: TGTGCCAGCAGCTTGACAAGAAGCGGGAGCACAGATACGCAGTATTTT.